This TCR beta chain appears in the sequencing data of a study of T-cell reconstitution after alpha-beta-depleted transplantation in children (TCRdb year 2016). Broadly, across the study: Using TCR repertoire profiling, the study quantitatively followed how T-cell immune reconstitution unfolded in children after TCRalphabeta/CD19-depleted allogeneic hematopoietic cell transplantation.

The treatment or condition label here, explained by the study, means: allogeneic hematopoietic cell transplantation with graft depleted of TCRalphabeta T cells and CD19 B cells. Transplant recipients were children who received TCRalphabeta/CD19-depleted allogeneic hematopoietic cell grafts. General findings and caveats noted by the study authors: The apparently early recovery of alphabetaT-cell counts about two months after transplant reportedly depended on only several hundred rapidly expanded clones that came from non-depleted graft cells. The frequencies of hyperexpanded clones fell over the following months, and after one year, T-cell counts and TCRbeta diversity were mostly attributed to newly produced T cells. In some patients, high TCRbeta diversity at day 60 was attributed to recipient T cells and intrathymic progenitors that had survived conditioning.

The CDR3 goes from the cysteine to the phenylalanine over 15 residues. The retained sequence is limited to the CDR3, 45 bases, with the frame set at the first base. For CDR1 and CDR2, the germline V gene (reference sequence) lists MNHEY and SMNVEV. V is cut back by 5 bases and J by 3 bases, with 8 bases in the junction unmatched. Receptor libraries were prepared by PCR. Instrument on record: Illumina HiSeq 2500. TCR libraries were prepared with molecular barcoding, using unique molecular identifiers to normalize TCRbeta repertoire quantification. TCRdb itself trimmed the public reads at Q25 with fastp, ran MiXCR and retained productive beta chains. Entries are consolidated by CDR3 protein sequence, retaining the most common genes and DNA. The sample yields around 960,000 distinct CDR3 sequences; around 30% were counted once. The ten largest clones take up roughly 28% of the sample. This clonotype came up a few times. This receptor's antigen is unknown. No base quality values were provided; no much bigger clone lies one nucleotide off.

The sequences come from PBMCs, mostly from graft donor cells, collected 360 days after TCRalphabeta/CD19-depleted stem cell transplant. The receptor was derived from a boy younger than two who had a stem cell transplant for SCID, so the T cells may come from the graft donor. In this chain, TRBV27 is recombined with TRBJ2-7; 9 nucleotides in the junction match TRBD1. This receptor carries the CDR3 CASSAAGTGFYEQYF. The nucleotide sequence reads TGTGCCAGCAGTGCAGCCGGGACAGGGTTCTACGAGCAGTACTTC.